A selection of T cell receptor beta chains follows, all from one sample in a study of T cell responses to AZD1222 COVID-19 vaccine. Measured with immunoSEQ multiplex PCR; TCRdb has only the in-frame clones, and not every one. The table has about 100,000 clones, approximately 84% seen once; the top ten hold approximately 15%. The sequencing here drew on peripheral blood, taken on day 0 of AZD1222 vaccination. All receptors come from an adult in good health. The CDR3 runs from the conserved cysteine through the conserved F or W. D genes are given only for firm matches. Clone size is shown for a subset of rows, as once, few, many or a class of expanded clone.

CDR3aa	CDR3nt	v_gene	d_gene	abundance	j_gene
CASSKNSGSRETQYF	TGTGCCAGCTCAAAAAATAGCGGGAGCAGGGAGACCCAGTACTTC	TRBV18	TRBD2	NA	TRBJ2-5
CASSLGRDDEQYF	TGTGCCAGCAGTTTAGGCAGGGATGACGAGCAGTACTTC	TRBV12-3/TRBV12-4	NA	NA	TRBJ2-7
CASSQDSVKNPPVSYEQYF	TGTGCCAGCAGCCAAGATAGTGTCAAAAACCCCCCGGTTTCCTACGAGCAGTACTTC	TRBV4-2	NA	NA	TRBJ2-7
CASSPGTGGVYEQYF	TGTGCCAGCTCACCCGGGACAGGGGGTGTCTACGAGCAGTACTTC	TRBV18	TRBD1	NA	TRBJ2-7
CASSPPGTRGPLAKNIQYF	TGTGCCAGCAGCCCCCCCGGGACTAGGGGACCCTTAGCCAAAAACATTCAGTACTTC	TRBV9	TRBD2	NA	TRBJ2-4
CATSRGGLQGIQQTPYTF	TGTGCCACCAGCAGAGGAGGGCTGCAGGGGATACAACAGACTCCCTACACCTTC	TRBV15	NA	NA	TRBJ1-2
CASGDRGQVKASYNSPLHF	TGTGCCAGCGGGGACAGGGGGCAAGTTAAAGCGTCCTATAATTCACCCCTCCACTTT	TRBV2	TRBD1	NA	TRBJ1-6
CASSRWQANGYTF	TGTGCCAGCAGCAGGTGGCAGGCCAATGGCTACACCTTC	TRBV21-1	NA	NA	TRBJ1-2
CASGGGEKAYEQYF	TGTGCCAGCGGAGGAGGGGAGAAGGCCTACGAGCAGTACTTC	TRBV21-1	NA	NA	TRBJ2-7
CASSHPGQGARQPQHF	TGCGCCAGCAGCCACCCGGGACAGGGGGCGCGGCAGCCCCAGCATTTT	TRBV4-1	TRBD1	NA	TRBJ1-5
CASSPGLEAYNEQFF	TGTGCCAGCAGCCCCGGACTAGAAGCTTACAATGAGCAGTTCTTC	TRBV3-1/TRBV3-2	TRBD2	once	TRBJ2-1
CAWDRDFLSYEQYF	TGTGCCTGGGACCGGGACTTTCTGTCCTACGAGCAGTACTTC	TRBV30	NA	NA	TRBJ2-7
CAWSVPRYEANTEAFF	TGTGCCTGGAGTGTACCCAGGTATGAGGCGAACACTGAAGCTTTCTTT	TRBV30	NA	once	TRBJ1-1
CASSLAEAPNYGYTF	TGTGCCAGCAGCTTGGCGGAGGCCCCTAACTATGGCTACACCTTC	TRBV5-6	NA	NA	TRBJ1-2
CASNRGGGTEAFF	TGTGCCAGCAACAGGGGCGGGGGCACTGAAGCTTTCTTT	TRBV6-5	TRBD1	NA	TRBJ1-1
CASSLGTVNQPQHF	TGCGCCAGCAGCCTCGGGACAGTCAATCAGCCCCAGCATTTT	TRBV4-1	TRBD1	NA	TRBJ1-5
CASRLKNGLPNTGELFF	TGTGCCAGCAGACTAAAGAACGGACTCCCCAACACCGGGGAGCTGTTTTTT	TRBV21-1	NA	NA	TRBJ2-2
CAYETGTSGINEQFF	TGTGCCTATGAGACTGGGACTAGCGGGATCAATGAGCAGTTCTTC	TRBV30	TRBD2	NA	TRBJ2-1
CASSQEFGGQHTDTQYF	TGCGCCAGCAGCCAAGAATTCGGAGGACAGCACACAGATACGCAGTATTTT	TRBV4-1	NA	NA	TRBJ2-3
CASSLRGGELFF	TGTGCCAGCAGCTTGAGGGGCGGGGAGCTGTTTTTT	TRBV5-4	NA	once	TRBJ2-2
CASSFGQGADQPQHF	TGTGCCAGCAGTTTCGGACAGGGGGCCGATCAGCCCCAGCATTTT	TRBV27	TRBD1	once	TRBJ1-5
CATSLGGRGTQYF	TGTGCCACCAGTTTGGGGGGGCGGGGGACCCAGTACTTC	TRBV24-1	NA	NA	TRBJ2-5
CAWSRGQVNEQYF	TGTGCCTGGAGCCGCGGACAGGTGAACGAGCAGTACTTC	TRBV30	TRBD1	NA	TRBJ2-7